What follows describes a single T cell receptor beta chain. Its specificity is not known. This sample was taken from a study of blood T cells in healthy people across ages. Study-level findings and limits: Naive T cell percentage by flow cytometry tracked strongly with beta diversity. One million T cells yielded diversity estimates that were considered underestimates. There were more naive CD4+ cells and higher diversity in long-lived donors than in aged donors.

The authors drew 8.5 to 10 milliliters of peripheral blood from each donor. Next came a second PCR, run for about 6 to 12 cycles, which used a sample-barcoded 5' primer along with a J-beta primer mix. TCRdb analysed the 5' RACE reads with MiXCR anew, one entry per CDR3 protein. Of roughly 1,300,000 distinct CDR3 sequences in the sample, approximately 59% are singletons; the top ten hold 5.5% to 8%. The receptor was isolated from a man aged 18 to 30 in good health. Source material: blood.

In DNA form, the CDR3 reads TGCAGTGCTAGAGCCCCCAGACGGACAAACTACGAGCAGTACTTC. Protein: CSARAPRRTNYEQYF. The genes are TRBV20-1 and TRBJ2-7, with a weak D call TRBD1 (5 bases). Germline CDR1 reads DFQATT; CDR2 reads SNEGSKA (reference sequence). The CDR3 has 15 amino acids. Trimming shortened V by 1 base and J by 3 bases, and 16 bases separated the two germline ends.